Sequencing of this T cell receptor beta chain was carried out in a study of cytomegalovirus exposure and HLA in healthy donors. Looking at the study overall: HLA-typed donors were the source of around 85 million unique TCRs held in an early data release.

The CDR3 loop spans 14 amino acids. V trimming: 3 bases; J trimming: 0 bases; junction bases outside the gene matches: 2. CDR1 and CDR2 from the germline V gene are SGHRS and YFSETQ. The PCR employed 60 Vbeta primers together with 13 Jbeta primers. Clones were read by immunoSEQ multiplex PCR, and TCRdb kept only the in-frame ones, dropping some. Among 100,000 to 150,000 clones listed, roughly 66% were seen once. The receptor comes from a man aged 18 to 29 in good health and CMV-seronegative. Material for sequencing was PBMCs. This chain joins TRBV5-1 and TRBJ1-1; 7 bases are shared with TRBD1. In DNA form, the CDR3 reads TGCGCCAGCAGCTGGGACAGACTGAACACTGAAGCTTTCTTT. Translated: CASSWDRLNTEAFF.